This TCR beta chain was captured in a study of T cells after yellow fever vaccination. About the study: Preparation used SMART-Seq v4 Ultra Low Input for the low-cell-number fractions.

There are a few counts of this clonotype. Its target is unknown. 5'RACE template switching added a universal primer site and UMIs to TCR cDNA. TCRdb independently ran MiXCR on the 5' RACE reads; one entry per CDR3 protein. The data hold about 110,000 distinct CDR3 sequences, with roughly 8.4% observed a single time. Whole-study results and caveats: Repertoires obtained by FACS sorting could include abundant clonotypes that entered as contaminants from the bulk population. Reappearance after the booster was seen for most primary-vaccination clones, at about 95% CD4 and 70% to 90% CD8.

Germline-derived CDR1 and CDR2 are MDHEN and SYDVKM. The ends lost 3 bases at V and 5 bases at J; junction bases unmatched: 8. The CDR3 has 16 amino acids. This specimen was CD8+ T cells sorted from PBMCs, taken 45 days after the yellow fever booster vaccination. The chain joins TRBV28 to TRBJ2-1; TRBD2 matches 9 bases. The receptor comes from a man aged 25 to 45 who received the YFV17D yellow fever vaccine. Here the CDR3 DNA reads TGTGCCAGCAGTTTCCGACGGGAGCGGGAGGACAATGAGCAGTTCTTC. Protein product: CASSFRREREDNEQFF.